The 5 T cell receptor beta chains in this list originate from one sample, sequenced in a study of blood T cells in healthy people across ages. Sample-barcoded 5' priming and a J-beta primer mix drove a second PCR of about 6 to 12 cycles. TCRdb ran MiXCR on the 5' RACE reads and lists one entry per CDR3 protein. Among 1.5 million to 2 million distinct CDR3 sequences, approximately 30% were seen once, and the ten largest hold about 8%. The sample was blood. These receptors were taken from a woman under 40 in good health.

This chain connects TRBV15 to TRBJ2-1; no reliable D call. The germline V gene has CDR1 LNHNV and CDR2 YYDKDF (reference sequence). CDR3 length equals 15 residues. With 0 bases removed from V and 5 bases from J, the gap between germline ends came to 11 bases. The CDR3 loop reads CATSRDSRSHNEQFF. The CDR3 DNA reads as TGTGCCACCAGCAGAGATTCTCGGTCCCACAATGAGCAGTTCTTC.

Ten or more counts support this clonotype. The chain has TRBV7-8 and TRBJ2-1, with 13 bases lining up with TRBD2. The J segment lost 4 bases and the V segment lost 1 base, leaving 4 bases of the junction unmatched. The germline V gene encodes CDR1 SGHVS and CDR2 FQNEAQ. The CDR3 is 17 amino acids. The CDR3 coding sequence is TGTGCCAGCAGCTTAGTGGGGACTAGCGGGAAATACAATGAGCAGTTCTTC. Translating gives CASSLVGTSGKYNEQFF.

The J gene is TRBJ2-7, the V gene TRBV2, with D perhaps matching TRBD1 or TRBD2 (6 bases each). V lost 3 bases and J lost 3, with 12 bases in between. The V gene's germline CDR1 is SNHLY and CDR2 FYNNEI. There are 14 residues in the CDR3. The CDR3 DNA is TGTGCCAGCAGTGATCAACAGGGAGGCTACGAGCAGTACTTC. Encoded protein: CASSDQQGGYEQYF.

J is TRBJ2-7 and V is TRBV27; perhaps TRBD2 as D (5 bases). There are 16 residues in the CDR3. V lost 8 bases, J lost 5 bases, and 25 bases lay in between. Per germline, CDR1 MNHEY and CDR2 SMNVEV (reference sequence). The CDR3: CASSRATDASLNEQYF. The CDR3 DNA is TGTGCCAGCTCGAGGGCCACCGACGCGTCCCTGAACGAGCAGTACTTC.

This clonotype was seen a handful of times. The chain joins TRBV18 to TRBJ1-4, with 7 bases matching TRBD1. Germline CDR1 is KGHSH and CDR2 is LQKENI. V was pared by 3 bases and J by 4 bases, with 5 bases of the junction left unmatched. The CDR3 loop spans 15 amino acids. CDR3 loop: CASSPFRDSNEKLFF. Here the CDR3 DNA reads TGTGCCAGCTCACCTTTCCGGGACAGTAATGAAAAACTGTTTTTT.